This is a list of T cell receptor beta chains from one sample in a study of T cell responses to AZD1222 COVID-19 vaccine. Produced via immunoSEQ multiplex PCR; TCRdb's table is partial and in-frame only. The table lists roughly 120,000 clones, approximately 92% of them singletons. The sample here was peripheral blood, taken 28 days after the second dose of the MenACWY control vaccine. The source is an adult who received the MenACWY meningococcal vaccine as a control. The CDR3 runs from the conserved cysteine through the conserved F or W. Each record gives: J gene, D gene, V gene, clone size, CDR3 DNA, CDR3 protein. The D gene is left open where the match is weak. Rows may omit the clone size; those that give it use once, few, many or a size class.

J: TRBJ2-7; D: -; V: TRBV2; size: -; DNA: TGTGCCAGCAGTTACCGGGAATCTCTCTTCGAGCAGTACTTC; CDR3: CASSYRESLFEQYF
J: TRBJ2-5; D: -; V: TRBV30; size: -; DNA: TGTGCCTTACGGGACAACCAAGAGACCCAGTACTTC; CDR3: CALRDNQETQYF
J: TRBJ1-5; D: -; V: TRBV27; size: few; DNA: TGTGCCAGCAGTAAGGAGGGCGGTCAGCCCCAGCATTTT; CDR3: CASSKEGGQPQHF
J: TRBJ2-1; D: TRBD2; V: TRBV12-5; size: -; DNA: TGTGCTAGTGGTTTAACTCCAGCGGGATCCCATGAGCAGTTCTTC; CDR3: CASGLTPAGSHEQFF
J: TRBJ1-5; D: -; V: TRBV19; size: -; DNA: TGTGCCAGTGTGCAGGGAAACAATCAGCCCCAGCATTTT; CDR3: CASVQGNNQPQHF
J: TRBJ2-1; D: TRBD2; V: TRBV2; size: once; DNA: TGTGCCAGCAGTTTAGGGGCGGGGGGCTTAAGTCTTGAGTTCTTC; CDR3: CASSLGAGGLSLEFF
J: TRBJ2-3; D: -; V: TRBV5-4; size: -; DNA: TGTGCCAGCACTAGTGGAGGTACCGTTGGCACAGATACGCAGTATTTT; CDR3: CASTSGGTVGTDTQYF
J: TRBJ1-2; D: -; V: TRBV30; size: -; DNA: TGTGCCTGGAGTGGATCAGGGAGGGATGGCTACACCTTC; CDR3: CAWSGSGRDGYTF
J: TRBJ2-7; D: TRBD2; V: TRBV29-1; size: -; DNA: TGCAGCGCCGTCGGGAGGTCCCCCTACGAGCAGTACTTC; CDR3: CSAVGRSPYEQYF
J: TRBJ1-3; D: -; V: TRBV19; size: -; DNA: TGTGCCACCCTGGCCCTGGCCGCTGGTGGAAACACCATATATTTT; CDR3: CATLALAAGGNTIYF
J: TRBJ1-1; D: -; V: TRBV10-3; size: -; DNA: TGTGCCATCAGTGAGCGGGGGATGAACACTGAAGCTTTCTTT; CDR3: CAISERGMNTEAFF
J: TRBJ2-3; D: TRBD2; V: TRBV28; size: -; DNA: TGTGCCAGCAGTAAAACTAGCGGGGGGACTAGCACAGATACGCAGTATTTT; CDR3: CASSKTSGGTSTDTQYF
J: TRBJ2-1; D: TRBD2; V: TRBV30; size: -; DNA: TGTGCCTGGAAAAGCGGGAGCTCCTACAATGAGCAGTTCTTC; CDR3: CAWKSGSSYNEQFF
J: TRBJ2-6; D: -; V: TRBV7-3; size: -; DNA: TGTGCCAGCAGCTTAACTGGCAGGGGATCCGGGGCCAACGTCCTGACTTTC; CDR3: CASSLTGRGSGANVLTF
J: TRBJ2-4; D: -; V: TRBV3-1/TRBV3-2; size: -; DNA: TGTGCCAGCAGCCGGAGGGAACGGCTAGCCAAAAACATTCAGTACTTC; CDR3: CASSRRERLAKNIQYF
J: TRBJ2-7; D: -; V: TRBV5-1; size: -; DNA: TGCGCCAGCAGCTTATTGTCGGGCCTTCCCTACGAGCAGTACTTC; CDR3: CASSLLSGLPYEQYF
J: TRBJ1-1; D: -; V: TRBV7-8; size: -; DNA: TGTGCCAGCAGCTTAGGACACCTGAACACTGAAGCTTTCTTT; CDR3: CASSLGHLNTEAFF
J: TRBJ1-4; D: TRBD1; V: TRBV18; size: -; DNA: TGTGCCAGCTCACCAATCCAGGGGGCGGAAAAACTGTTTTTT; CDR3: CASSPIQGAEKLFF
J: TRBJ1-5; D: TRBD1; V: TRBV28; size: -; DNA: TGTGCTTCTAAGAGGACAGGGAGTAGCAATCAGCCCCAGCATTTT; CDR3: CASKRTGSSNQPQHF
J: TRBJ2-5; D: TRBD2; V: TRBV2; size: -; DNA: TGTGCCAGCAGTGAAATGGGTCGGGACTATCAAGAGACCCAGTACTTC; CDR3: CASSEMGRDYQETQYF
J: TRBJ2-7; D: TRBD2; V: TRBV5-1; size: -; DNA: TGCGCCAGCAGCGGGGGACTATCTTCCTACGAGCAGTACTTC; CDR3: CASSGGLSSYEQYF
J: TRBJ2-1; D: -; V: TRBV25-1; size: -; DNA: TGTGCCAGCAGTGACTGGGCAAGCTCCTACAATGAGCAGTTCTTC; CDR3: CASSDWASSYNEQFF
J: TRBJ2-7; D: -; V: TRBV11-2; size: -; DNA: TGTGCCAGCAGCTTGTTAGGGGGAGTAATGTCCTACGAGCAGTACTTC; CDR3: CASSLLGGVMSYEQYF